Presented here are 18 T cell receptor beta chains from one specimen sequenced in a study of T cell clonotyping in hematopoietic cell transplantation. The table came from immunoSEQ multiplex PCR; TCRdb's copy has only in-frame clones and leaves some out. This sample has some 5,900 clones, with about 78% found just once. Sequences were derived from peripheral blood mononuclear cells, sampled 180 days after allogeneic stem cell transplant. These receptors were collected from a male patient aged 70 to 80 who had an allogeneic stem cell transplant from an unrelated donor, so T cells may come from the graft donor. Some clones in this sample may be carry-over from other donors' samples.

This clone showed up just a few times. The V gene is TRBV6-6, the J gene TRBJ2-7, with D perhaps TRBD2 (5 bases). V lost 4 bases, J lost 1 base, and 11 bases lay in between. The germline CDR1 and CDR2 sequences are MNHNY and SVGAGI (reference sequence). This CDR3 has 14 residues. CDR3 amino acids: CASSWKGASYEQYF. The DNA of the CDR3 is TGTGCCAGCAGTTGGAAGGGAGCGTCCTACGAGCAGTACTTC.

This clone showed up just a few times. This sequence joins TRBV27 and TRBJ2-3; maybe TRBD2 (5 bases). V was shortened by 6 bases and J by 2 bases, with 24 bases between the two germline ends. This CDR3 is built from 18 residues. The V gene's germline CDR1 is MNHEY and CDR2 SMNVEV (reference sequence). CDR3 sequence (DNA): TGTGCCAGCAGCCTAGGGCCTTACGGGGAGTTCTACACAGATACGCAGTATTTT. Protein sequence: CASSLGPYGEFYTDTQYF.

The chain employs TRBV7-8 and TRBJ2-1, with 7 nucleotides matching TRBD1. CDR1 and CDR2 (germline): SGHVS, FQNEAQ. This CDR3 spans 14 amino acids. After removal of 7 bases from V and 4 bases from J, the junction contained 7 bases not matched to a gene. CDR3: CASIKGGGYNEQFF. The CDR3 DNA reads as TGTGCCAGCATCAAAGGGGGCGGATACAATGAGCAGTTCTTC.

The chain employs TRBV19 and TRBJ2-1; tentative D call: TRBD2 (6 bases). V was pared by 4 bases and J by 4 bases, with 14 bases between. The CDR3 extends over 15 amino acids. Per the germline V gene, CDR1 is LNHDA and CDR2 is SQIVND (reference sequence). The CDR3 sequence: CASSTRSGVYNEQFF. CDR3 nucleotides: TGTGCCAGTAGTACCAGATCGGGGGTATACAATGAGCAGTTCTTC.

V usage is TRBV5-1 and J usage is TRBJ2-1; D not certain. This CDR3 has 11 amino acids. Germline CDR1 is SGHRS and CDR2 is YFSETQ. The ends were cut back, 0 bases at V and 8 bases at J, with 3 bases in the middle. CDR3 protein: CASSLGHEQFF. The CDR3 DNA is TGCGCCAGCAGCTTGGGGCATGAGCAGTTCTTC. Full variable domain (missing parts from reference TRBV5-1 and TRBJ2-1): KAGVTQTPRYLIKTRGQQVTLSCSPISGHRSVSWYQQTPGQGLQFLFEYFSETQRNKGNFPGRFSGRQFSNSRSEMNVSTLELGDSALYLCASSLGHEQFFGPGTRLTVL.

The chain employs TRBV2 and TRBJ2-2; perhaps TRBD2 as D (5 bases). Germline loops: CDR1 SNHLY, CDR2 FYNNEI. This CDR3 has 15 residues. The ends were cut back, 6 bases at V and 1 base at J, with 12 bases in the middle. CDR3 residues: CASSPTSLNTGELFF. CDR3 bases: TGTGCCAGCAGCCCCACTAGTTTGAACACCGGGGAGCTGTTTTTT.

This clone was observed a single time. The V call is TRBV2, the J call TRBJ2-3; D may be TRBD1 (5 bases). Trimming removed 7 bases from V and 3 bases from J, with 23 bases in between. This CDR3 comprises 17 residues. Germline-derived CDR1 and CDR2 are SNHLY and FYNNEI. The CDR3 DNA reads TGTGCCAGCATCGGAGAAACCCGGGCAGGGTGGACAGATACGCAGTATTTT. Amino acid sequence: CASIGETRAGWTDTQYF.

The V and J genes are TRBV11-2 and TRBJ2-7; TRBD2 matches at 7 bases. J lost 4 bases, V lost 2 bases, and 8 bases had no gene match. The germline V gene encodes CDR1 SGHAT and CDR2 FQNNGV. This CDR3 is built from 15 residues. The CDR3 is CASSLRLAESYEQYF. CDR3 in DNA: TGTGCCAGCAGCTTAAGGCTAGCGGAGTCTTACGAGCAGTACTTC.

J is TRBJ1-5 and V is TRBV29-1, with a tentative D call TRBD1 (5 bases). The CDR3 runs 13 residues. In germline, CDR1 is SQVTM, CDR2 ANQGSEA. The V and J ends lost 6 bases and 1 base respectively, with 10 bases between them. The CDR3 region has the DNA TGCAGCGTGTCGGGGGGAAGCAATCAGCCCCAGCATTTT. Translating gives CSVSGGSNQPQHF.

This clone is hyperexpanded within its sample. The chain uses TRBV5-3 and TRBJ2-7; 8 bases line up with TRBD1. TRBV5-3 is known as an ORF, though its function is uncertain. The CDR3 has 19 residues. After removal of 0 bases from V and 0 bases from J, the junction contained 14 bases not matched to a gene. CDR3 sequence: CARSLATRRVTGGSYEQYF. CDR3 sequence (DNA): TGTGCCAGAAGCTTGGCCACCAGACGGGTAACAGGGGGCTCCTACGAGCAGTACTTC.

The chain carries TRBV6-5 and TRBJ2-2, with a possible D match to TRBD1 (5 bases). Germline CDR1 is MNHEY and CDR2 is SVGAGI. V was trimmed by 0 bases and J by 5 bases, leaving 10 bases between them. There are 15 residues in the CDR3. CDR3 coding DNA: TGTGCCAGCAGTTACTCGATGCAGGGTACCGGGGAGCTGTTTTTT. Translating it yields CASSYSMQGTGELFF.

The gene calls are TRBV7-2 and TRBJ1-4; 8 nucleotides agree with TRBD1. This CDR3 contains 13 residues. Germline V lookup: CDR1 SGHTA, CDR2 FQGNSA. With 5 bases clipped from V and 10 bases from J, the junction kept 6 bases outside the gene matches. In nucleotides, the CDR3 is TGTGCCAGCAGCCCACAGGGGGGGGGAAAACTGTTTTTT. As protein: CASSPQGGGKLFF.

The chain recombines TRBV7-2 with TRBJ2-7; D unresolved. V dropped 8 bases and J dropped 5 bases, with 19 bases sitting between them. The germline V gene has CDR1 SGHTA and CDR2 FQGNSA. This CDR3 is 14 amino acids long. Written as DNA, the CDR3 is TGTGCCAGCGCCGGAGTCGGGTCCTGGAACGAGCAGTACTTC. The encoded protein is CASAGVGSWNEQYF.

The V call is TRBV27, the J call TRBJ2-7, with 8 bases identical to TRBD1. The V and J ends lost 7 bases and 1 base, in that order; junction bases with no gene match: 9. From germline, CDR1 is MNHEY and CDR2 SMNVEV (reference sequence). The CDR3 runs 15 residues. The CDR3 nucleotides are TGTGCCAGCACCGTTACAGGGGGTGGTTCCTACGAGCAGTACTTC. The encoded protein is CASTVTGGGSYEQYF.

The V and J genes are TRBV5-1 and TRBJ2-2; 7 bases map to TRBD1. J was trimmed by 5 bases and V by 4 bases; bases with no gene match: 14. Per the germline V gene, CDR1 is SGHRS and CDR2 is YFSETQ. The CDR3 totals 17 residues. The CDR3 DNA is TGCGCCAGCAGCATCGACCTCCCAGGGGGTGCAACCGGGGAGCTGTTTTTT. This codes for CASSIDLPGGATGELFF.

The chain links TRBV5-4 to TRBJ2-2; 10 nucleotides agree with TRBD2. CDR3 length: 16 residues. The germline gives CDR1 SGHNT, CDR2 YYREEE (reference sequence). The trim removed 0 bases at V and 5 bases at J, leaving 4 bases unmatched. In DNA form, the CDR3 reads TGTGCCAGCAGCTTGGGTTTTAGCGGGAGGACCGGGGAGCTGTTTTTT. The encoded protein is CASSLGFSGRTGELFF. Supplemented by reference TRBV5-4 and TRBJ2-2, the full variable domain reads ETGVTQSPTHLIKTRGQQVTLRCSSQSGHNTVSWYQQALGQGPQFIFQYYREEENGRGNFPPRFSGLQFPNYSSELNVNALELDDSALYLCASSLGFSGRTGELFFGEGSRLTVL.

This chain links TRBV19 with TRBJ2-5; possible D gene TRBD1, 6 bases. The germline V gene has CDR1 LNHDA and CDR2 SQIVND (reference sequence). This CDR3 is 14 amino acids long. Trimming stripped 4 bases from V and 2 bases from J, with 11 bases between. This CDR3 is CASSTGTLQETQYF. CDR3 coding DNA: TGTGCCAGTAGTACGGGGACACTACAAGAGACCCAGTACTTC.

V gene TRBV21-1 combines with J gene TRBJ1-5. TRBV21-1 is flagged as a pseudogene. The CDR3 is made up of 15 amino acids. DNA of the CDR3: TGTGCCAGCAGCCATTCAGGGGGGGTCAATCAGCCCCAGCATTTT. This codes for CASSHSGGVNQPQHF.